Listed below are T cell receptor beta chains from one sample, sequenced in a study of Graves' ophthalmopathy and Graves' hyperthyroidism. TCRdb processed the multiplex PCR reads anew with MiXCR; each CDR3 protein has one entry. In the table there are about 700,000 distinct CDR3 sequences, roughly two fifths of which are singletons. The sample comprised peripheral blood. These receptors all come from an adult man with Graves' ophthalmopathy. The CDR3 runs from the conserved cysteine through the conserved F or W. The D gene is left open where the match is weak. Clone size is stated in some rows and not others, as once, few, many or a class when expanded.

TGTGCCAGCAGCGGGCTAGCGGGAGGCTCCGAGCAGTACTTC CASSGLAGGSEQYF TRBV9 few TRBJ2-7 TRBD2
TGTGCCAGCAGCTTTAACAGGGGCAGCACCGGGGAGCTGTTTTTT CASSFNRGSTGELFF TRBV7-9 NA TRBJ2-2 TRBD1
TGTGCCAGCAGTGACTCGGAAAAAGAGACCCAGTACTTC CASSDSEKETQYF TRBV6-4 few TRBJ2-5 NA
TGTGCCAGCAGATCAGGACGGATTCCTATATTGAGCAATCAGCCCCAGCATTTT CASRSGRIPILSNQPQHF TRBV10-3 few TRBJ1-5 NA
TGCAGTGCTAGCCCGGGACAGGGGTGGGGTGACACTGAAGCTTTCTTT CSASPGQGWGDTEAFF TRBV20-1 NA TRBJ1-1 TRBD1
TGTGCCAGCAGTAACCGGGACAGGGAAGGAAAACTGTTTTTT CASSNRDREGKLFF TRBV2 many TRBJ1-4 TRBD1
TGTGCCAGCTCACCACAGGTGGATTGGGCCCAGCATTTT CASSPQVDWAQHF TRBV18 few TRBJ1-5 NA
TGTGCCATCAGTGGGACAGGGGGATCCTACGAGCAGTACTTC CAISGTGGSYEQYF TRBV10-3 many TRBJ2-7 TRBD1
TGCGCCAGCAGCCACCGACAGGGGGACTATGGCTACACCTTC CASSHRQGDYGYTF TRBV4-1 few TRBJ1-2 TRBD1
TGTGCCAGCAGTTTGGTGGGCCGCGGGGAGCTGTTTTTT CASSLVGRGELFF TRBV12-3/TRBV12-4 many TRBJ2-2 NA
TGTGCCAGCATCCCGACAGAGAAGTCCTACGAGCAGTACTTC CASIPTEKSYEQYF TRBV16 many TRBJ2-7 NA
TGCAGCGTTGATGCAACGGGAACGGGGGGAAACTATGGCTACACCTTC CSVDATGTGGNYGYTF TRBV29-1 many TRBJ1-2 NA
TGTGCCAGCAGTGGACCCGGGAGGACTAGCGGTACCTACGAGCAGTACTTC CASSGPGRTSGTYEQYF TRBV25-1 many TRBJ2-7 TRBD2
TGCAGTGCTAGGGATGAGACGACAGGGCACAATCAGCCCCAGCATTTT CSARDETTGHNQPQHF TRBV20-1 few TRBJ1-5 TRBD1
TGTGCCTTATTGACGGAACAAGAGACCCAGTACTTC CALLTEQETQYF TRBV30 few TRBJ2-5 NA
TGCGCCAGCAGCCAAGACAGGGGGCGTGCTGAAGCTTTCTTT CASSQDRGRAEAFF TRBV4-3 many TRBJ1-1 TRBD1
TGTGCCAGCAGTTGGGCCGGGACAGGGCGGGATCAGCCCCAGCATTTT CASSWAGTGRDQPQHF TRBV2 NA TRBJ1-5 TRBD1
TGTGCCAGCAGCAACGGGGGGGGCCAGCCCCAGCATTTT CASSNGGGQPQHF TRBV2 few TRBJ1-5 NA
TGCGCCAGCAGCATCGACAGGGCTGGTAATGAAAAACTGTTTTTT CASSIDRAGNEKLFF TRBV5-1 many TRBJ1-4 TRBD1
TGCAGTGCTAAATCCCGGGACTTATCCTACGAGCAGTACTTC CSAKSRDLSYEQYF TRBV20-1 few TRBJ2-7 NA
TGCAGCGTTGGGGGACAGGGGAAGGAGACCCAGTACTTC CSVGGQGKETQYF TRBV29-1 many TRBJ2-5 TRBD1
TGTGCCAGCAGCAAAGGGGGGGGGGCCTACGAGCAGTACTTC CASSKGGGAYEQYF TRBV9 NA TRBJ2-7 NA
TGCAGTGCTGGCTCTGGACATAATGAAAAACTGTTTTTT CSAGSGHNEKLFF TRBV20-1 few TRBJ1-4 NA
TGCGCCAGCAGCCAAGATTCGTTGGGACCGGCGGGTGAAAAACTGTTTTTT CASSQDSLGPAGEKLFF TRBV4-1 few TRBJ1-4 NA
TGTGCCACCAGTGATCCAGGGACAGGGTTCGGGGAGCTGTTTTTT CATSDPGTGFGELFF TRBV24-1 once TRBJ2-2 TRBD1
TGTGCCACCAGCCAACAGGGGGCGAACACTGAAGCTTTCTTT CATSQQGANTEAFF TRBV15 many TRBJ1-1 TRBD1
TGCGCCAGCAGCCAAAGTTCAGCGACGGATGAAAAACTGTTTTTT CASSQSSATDEKLFF TRBV4-3 few TRBJ1-4 NA
TGCGCCAGCAGCCAAGATAAGGCACTAGCGAACGAGCAGTACTTC CASSQDKALANEQYF TRBV4-1 NA TRBJ2-7 TRBD2
TGTGCCAGCAGTGAAACCTCCGAGCAGTACTTC CASSETSEQYF TRBV25-1 NA TRBJ2-7 NA
TGCAGCAGCCGACGTGTACAGGGAAGCTACGAGCAGTACTTC CSSRRVQGSYEQYF TRBV29-1 once TRBJ2-7 NA
TGTGCCAGTAGTATAGAAGGGACAGCCTACGAGCAGTACTTC CASSIEGTAYEQYF TRBV19 few TRBJ2-7 TRBD1
TGCAGGGTCCTTGGGGGATTGAACACTGAAGCTTTCTTT CRVLGGLNTEAFF TRBV20-1 many TRBJ1-1 NA
TGCGCCAGCAGCCAAGACAGGGTCAACTATGGCTACACCTTC CASSQDRVNYGYTF TRBV4-1 few TRBJ1-2 NA
TGCAGTGCTCCCTCGGGGGGCGATGAAAAACTGTTTTTT CSAPSGGDEKLFF TRBV20-1 NA TRBJ1-4 NA
TGCGCCAGCAGCCAATCCTACACTGAAGCTTTCTTT CASSQSYTEAFF TRBV4-1 many TRBJ1-1 NA
TGCGCCAGCAGCTTGAGGGGGCAGAACGACTATGGCTACACCTTC CASSLRGQNDYGYTF TRBV4-3 many TRBJ1-2 TRBD1
TGTGCCAGTAGTATCCCCGGGACAACGGGAGCGGGTGAGACCCAGTACTTC CASSIPGTTGAGETQYF TRBV25-1 NA TRBJ2-5 NA